Each of the 11 T cell receptor beta chains below was sequenced from the same sample in a study of shared clonotypes between healthy human individuals. Assay used: immunoSEQ multiplex PCR; TCRdb lists only in-frame clones, some missing. Of some 490,000 clones listed, 81% were seen once; the top ten hold about 12%. Input material: PBMCs. The receptors stem from a woman between 40 and 55 years old in good health. Some clones in this sample may be carry-over from other donors' samples.

V usage is TRBV7-3 and J usage is TRBJ2-1; D is uncertain. V was pared by 1 base and J by 4 bases, with 14 bases between. This CDR3 has 16 residues. CDR1 is SGHTA and CDR2 is FQGTGA in the germline V gene. Here the CDR3 DNA reads TGTGCCAGCAGCTTAATTGGCGCCTCAAGTTACAATGAGCAGTTCTTC. Translated: CASSLIGASSYNEQFF.

The V call is TRBV7-6, the J call TRBJ1-5, with D possibly TRBD1 on 5 matching bases. The CDR3 extends over 18 amino acids. The ends were cut back, 5 bases at V and 3 bases at J, with 23 bases in the middle. Germline CDR1 is SGHVS and CDR2 is FNYEAQ. As DNA, the CDR3 is TGTGCCAGCAGCCCCCCCGTAACGCCAGGGAGCAACAATCAGCCCCAGCATTTT. It yields the protein CASSPPVTPGSNNQPQHF.

The V call is TRBV18, the J call TRBJ2-2, with D possibly matching TRBD2 (5 bases). Germline CDR1 and CDR2: KGHSH and LQKENI. V was trimmed by 4 bases and J by 4 bases, leaving 13 bases between them. This CDR3 region has 15 residues. This CDR3 reads CASSQGVPSTGELFF. Here the CDR3 DNA reads TGTGCCAGCTCACAGGGAGTCCCCAGCACCGGGGAGCTGTTTTTT.

This rearrangement joins TRBV7-9 to TRBJ1-4; D is undetermined. Trimming pared 1 base from V and 9 bases from J, leaving 12 bases between. The germline CDR1 and CDR2 sequences are SEHNR and FQNEAQ (reference sequence). The CDR3 contains 14 residues. CDR3 in amino acids: CASSLDGGNQKLFF. In DNA, the CDR3 is TGTGCCAGCAGCTTAGACGGCGGCAACCAAAAACTGTTTTTT.

About this clone itself: A far bigger clonotype differs at one base, so this is likely a read error. The genes are TRBV2 and TRBJ1-2; no definite D call. Germline-derived CDR1 and CDR2 are SNHLY and FYNNEI. The CDR3 loop spans 13 amino acids. V dropped 4 bases and J dropped 4 bases, with 10 bases sitting between them. The CDR3 nucleotides read TGTGCCAGCAGTGTAGTAGTTAGCTATGGCTACACCTTC. Encoded protein: CASSVVVSYGYTF.

This clone turned up a few times. This chain uses TRBV28 with TRBJ2-1, with D unresolved. CDR1 is MDHEN and CDR2 is SYDVKM in the germline V gene. Trimming cost V 8 bases and J 7 bases, with 15 bases left between them. The CDR3 is 13 amino acids. In nucleotides, the CDR3 is TGTGCCAGCGTCCGCTCCACGGGTAATGAGCAGTTCTTC. Translated: CASVRSTGNEQFF.

This clone was found once. This rearrangement joins TRBV2 to TRBJ1-3; 7 bases are a match to TRBD1. Germline CDR1 SNHLY, CDR2 FYNNEI. The CDR3 has 14 amino acids. Losses at the gene ends were 3 bases for V and 2 bases for J; bases not matched to a gene: 1. The DNA for the CDR3 is TGTGCCAGCAGTGACAGGGGGGCTGGAAACACCATATATTTT. It codes for CASSDRGAGNTIYF. Variable domain in full (rest from reference TRBV2 and TRBJ1-3): EPEVTQTPSHQVTQMGQEVILRCVPISNHLYFYWYRQILGQKVEFLVSFYNNEISEKSEIFDDQFSVERPDGSNFTLKIRSTKLEDSAMYFCASSDRGAGNTIYFGEGSWLTVV.

The J gene is TRBJ2-5, the V gene TRBV7-3; 8 bases agree with TRBD2. The CDR3 extends over 17 amino acids. The germline gives CDR1 SGHTA, CDR2 FQGTGA. The trim removed 1 base at V and 1 base at J, leaving 8 bases unmatched. This CDR3 reads CASSLMASGPLQETQYF. CDR3 DNA: TGTGCCAGCAGCTTAATGGCTAGCGGGCCACTCCAAGAGACCCAGTACTTC.

Note on this clone: This likely stems from a read error, as it lies one base from a far larger clone. At the DNA level, this CDR3 is encoded by other sequences in the same sample as well. The gene calls are TRBV5-4 and TRBJ1-1; D possibly corresponds to TRBD1 (5 bases). Looked up from germline, CDR1 is SGHNT and CDR2 is YYREEE (reference sequence). The CDR3 is 14 amino acids. DNA of the CDR3: TGCGCCAGCAGAGGGGCCAGGGAGAACACTGAAGCTTTCTTT. It yields the protein CASRGARENTEAFF.

V and J are TRBV16 and TRBJ1-1, with D maybe TRBD1 (5 bases). V was trimmed by 4 bases and J by 3 bases, leaving 15 bases between them. The CDR3 is made up of 15 amino acids. Germline CDR1 reads KGHSY; CDR2 reads FQNENV. The DNA of the CDR3 is TGTGCCAGCAGCCCATCCAAGGGGACTGACACTGAAGCTTTCTTT. Translated: CASSPSKGTDTEAFF.

This clone counts as medium-sized. This specimen includes other DNA sequences encoding the same CDR3. The chain recombines TRBV4-2 with TRBJ2-7; TRBD1 or TRBD2 may be the D gene (5 bases each). The CDR3 is made up of 16 amino acids. The germline V and J ends were trimmed by 0 bases and 5 bases, with 17 bases remaining between them. CDR1 LGHNA and CDR2 YNFKEQ come from the germline V gene. The CDR3 nucleotides read TGTGCCAGCAGCCAAGACGAGGGGCAGGGCGTCGACGAGCAGTACTTC. Its protein product is CASSQDEGQGVDEQYF.